This TCR beta chain originates from a study of OX40 agonist ivuxolimab in advanced cancers. On the study more broadly: Six ivuxolimab dose levels, 0.01 to 10 mg/kg, were given intravenously every 2 weeks. Study-wide points: The CD4+ and CD8+ T cells in the blood had expanded clonally by week 6 at 0.1 to 3.0 mg/kg. On average, CD8+ T cells showed a greater number of expanded clones than CD4+. Low normalized T-cell clonal expansion was additionally recorded for some nonresponders.

Concerning this clone itself: Its target is unknown.

This CDR3 has 15 residues. CDR1 is SGDLS and CDR2 is YYNGEE in the germline V gene. Losses at the gene ends were 3 bases for V and 2 bases for J; bases not matched to a gene: 3. The repertoire was sequenced with immunoSEQ multiplex PCR; TCRdb's copy has only in-frame clones and lacks some. The table lists nearly 9,000 clones, about 87% of them singletons, with more than 15% in the top ten. Sequenced here: CD4+ or CD8+ T cells sorted from blood, sampled in a trial of the OX40 agonist ivuxolimab. The chain links TRBV9 to TRBJ1-3, with 9 bases that match TRBD1. This sequence originates from an adult with an advanced solid tumor such as melanoma, head and neck, liver or kidney cancer. The CDR3 region is CASSAGQGPGNTIYF. The CDR3, as DNA: TGTGCCAGCAGCGCAGGACAGGGGCCTGGAAACACCATATATTTT.